The 14 T cell receptor beta chains reported below all come from one sample, sequenced in a study of graft-versus-host responses after intestinal transplantation. Antigens of these TCRs are unknown. TCRdb's copy holds only in-frame clones and misses some; the assay was immunoSEQ multiplex PCR. Seen here are about 64,000 clones, 90% observed once, and the top ten hold 1.7%. Sequences were derived from unstimulated CD8+ T cells sorted from spleen or lymph node cells, sampled before transplant. Receptors originate from a human donor who was the organ donor for an intestinal transplant.

This chain uses TRBV4-3 with TRBJ2-7, with D perhaps TRBD2 (6 bases). CDR1 and CDR2 (germline): LGHNA, YSLEER. This CDR3 contains 15 residues. V was clipped by 4 bases and J by 5 bases, with 18 bases between them. The CDR3: CASSPRENGPNEQYF. CDR3 coding DNA: TGCGCCAGCAGCCCCCGGGAGAATGGTCCCAACGAGCAGTACTTC.

V is TRBV28 and J is TRBJ2-2; TRBD2 might be the D (6 bases). The germline V gene has CDR1 MDHEN and CDR2 SYDVKM. The CDR3 runs to 13 residues. V was shortened by 6 bases and J by 1 base, with 6 bases between the two germline ends. CDR3 nucleotide sequence: TGTGCCAGCAGGGGGGGGAACACCGGGGAGCTGTTTTTT. It yields the protein CASRGGNTGELFF.

The rearrangement uses TRBV7-9 and TRBJ1-2; 9 bases agree with TRBD1. In germline, CDR1 is SEHNR, CDR2 FQNEAQ (reference sequence). V trimming: 5 bases; J trimming: 7 bases; junction bases outside the gene matches: 8. This CDR3 comprises 14 residues. The CDR3 sequence is CASSLLMDRGGYTF. DNA for the CDR3: TGTGCCAGCAGCCTTCTAATGGACAGGGGTGGCTACACCTTC.

This sequence joins TRBV2 and TRBJ1-5; no reliable D call. Germline lookup yields CDR1 SNHLY and CDR2 FYNNEI. Trimming took off 3 bases at V and 4 bases at J, with 7 bases between the two ends. The CDR3 covers 13 residues. CDR3 nucleotide sequence: TGTGCCAGCAGTGATTCAGGTAATCAGCCCCAGCATTTT. Its protein is CASSDSGNQPQHF.

The chain recombines TRBV5-1 with TRBJ2-3; possibly TRBD1 for D (6 bases). Germline CDR1 SGHRS, CDR2 YFSETQ. The ends were cut back, 5 bases at V and 6 bases at J, with 19 bases in the middle. This CDR3 has 15 amino acids. The CDR3 nucleotides are TGCGCCAGCAGAGCTCGGGACACCTTGTGGGATACGCAGTATTTT. This translates into CASRARDTLWDTQYF. The whole variable domain, filled in from reference TRBV5-1 and TRBJ2-3, reads KAGVTQTPRYLIKTRGQQVTLSCSPISGHRSVSWYQQTPGQGLQFLFEYFSETQRNKGNFPGRFSGRQFSNSRSEMNVSTLELGDSALYLCASRARDTLWDTQYFGPGTRLTVL.

This chain links TRBV19 with TRBJ2-3, with 8 positions matching TRBD1. The CDR3 has 13 residues. Trimming took 10 bases from V and 6 from J; bases not matched to a gene: 9. Germline V gene sequence: CDR1 LNHDA, CDR2 SQIVND (reference sequence). The CDR3 spells CATTHRGTDTQYF. The CDR3 DNA reads as TGTGCCACCACCCACAGGGGGACGGATACGCAGTATTTT. The complete variable domain, with remaining parts taken from reference TRBV19 and TRBJ2-3, reads DGGITQSPKYLFRKEGQNVTLSCEQNLNHDAMYWYRQDPGQGLRLIYYSQIVNDFQKGDIAEGYSVSREKKESFPLTVTSAQKNPTAFYLCATTHRGTDTQYFGPGTRLTVL.

This chain joins TRBV28 and TRBJ1-5; TRBD1 aligns across 7 bases. Trimming at V came to 8 bases and at J to 6 bases, leaving 16 bases not matched to a gene. Germline V gene data show CDR1 as MDHEN and CDR2 as SYDVKM. The CDR3 is 16 residues long. CDR3 sequence reads: CASGMGMGGQLQPQHF. The CDR3 DNA reads TGTGCCAGCGGAATGGGGATGGGGGGACAGCTTCAGCCCCAGCATTTT.

This chain links TRBV9 with TRBJ2-7, with TRBD2 as a possible D gene (5 bases). From germline, CDR1 is SGDLS and CDR2 YYNGEE. The CDR3 consists of 13 residues. Trimming shortened V by 3 bases and J by 5 bases, and 12 bases separated the two germline ends. CDR3 DNA sequence: TGTGCCAGCAGCGGTGGCAGCGGCCACGAGCAGTACTTC. It specifies CASSGGSGHEQYF.

This clone was recorded only once. This chain joins TRBV28 and TRBJ1-4; 7 bases match TRBD1. Germline CDR1 is MDHEN and CDR2 is SYDVKM. The V and J ends lost 5 bases and 6 bases, in that order; junction bases with no gene match: 6. The CDR3 covers 14 residues. CDR3 nucleotide sequence: TGTGCCAGCAGTGTGACAGGGAGCGATGAAAAACTGTTTTTT. Amino acid sequence: CASSVTGSDEKLFF.

The chain employs TRBV5-6 and TRBJ2-7, with TRBD1 matching over 8 bases. J gave up 6 bases and V 3 bases, and 8 bases lay outside the gene matches. The CDR3 has 14 residues. Germline lookup yields CDR1 SGHDT and CDR2 YYEEEE. The DNA for the CDR3 is TGTGCCAGCAGCTCCTATCAGGGGGCCCTCGAGCAGTACTTC. Translating it yields CASSSYQGALEQYF.

This clone was recorded at least ten times. The identical CDR3 is also encoded by other nucleotide sequences in the sample. CDR3 DNA: TGTGCCAGCAGCCCGACAGGTTTAGGAAACACCATATATTTT. It is translated as CASSPTGLGNTIYF. The chain uses TRBV5-6 and TRBJ1-3; a weak D match, TRBD1 (6 bases). Germline V lookup: CDR1 SGHDT, CDR2 YYEEEE. The V and J ends lost 4 bases and 4 bases respectively, with 12 bases between them. This CDR3 is built from 14 residues.

V usage is TRBV2 and J usage is TRBJ2-3; 7 nucleotides line up with TRBD2. This CDR3 is 15 amino acids long. CDR1 and CDR2 from the germline V gene are SNHLY and FYNNEI. Losses at the gene ends were 6 bases for V and 5 bases for J; bases not matched to a gene: 11. The CDR3 DNA reads TGTGCCAGCAGCATGGTGGGAGGGCCGGGAGATACGCAGTATTTT. It is translated as CASSMVGGPGDTQYF.

This chain connects TRBV4-2 to TRBJ2-7, with TRBD2 matching 10 bases. The CDR3 has 15 amino acids. CDR1 is LGHNA and CDR2 is YNFKEQ in the germline V gene. The J segment lost 0 bases and the V segment lost 1 base, leaving 0 bases of the junction unmatched. CDR3 protein: CASSQGLAGSYEQYF. Written as DNA, the CDR3 is TGTGCCAGCAGCCAAGGACTAGCGGGCTCCTACGAGCAGTACTTC.

V is TRBV29-1 and J is TRBJ1-1, with D maybe TRBD1 (6 bases). The CDR3 covers 10 residues. Germline V gene sequence: CDR1 SQVTM, CDR2 ANQGSEA. V was clipped by 6 bases and J by 7 bases, with 9 bases between them. DNA for the CDR3: TGCAGCGTGGACAGTTATGAAGCTTTCTTT. The encoded protein is CSVDSYEAFF.